This TCR beta chain is from a study of OX40 agonist ivuxolimab in advanced cancers. Profiling relied on immunoSEQ multiplex PCR, and the TCRdb table lists in-frame clones only, not all of them. Here the sample spans about 78,000 clones, 92% being singletons. Germline V CDR1 and CDR2: GTSNPN, SVGIG (reference sequence). V was clipped by 0 bases and J by 8 bases, with 16 bases between them. CDR3 length: 15 residues. Note on this clone: Antigen: not known.

General study results and limits: Clonal expansion was seen in CD4+ and CD8+ blood T cells by week 6 at 0.1 to 3.0 mg/kg.

The V and J genes are TRBV30 and TRBJ2-2; D possibly corresponds to TRBD2 (5 bases). The source was CD4+ or CD8+ T cells sorted from blood, collected in a trial of the OX40 agonist ivuxolimab. This clonotype originated in an adult with an advanced solid tumor such as melanoma, head and neck, liver or kidney cancer. In nucleotides, the CDR3 is TGTGCCTGGAGTGTAATGCGGGCCGAGAATGGGGAGCTGTTTTTT. Its translation is CAWSVMRAENGELFF.